This T cell receptor beta chain comes out of a study of blood T cell repertoires in COVID-19. Study in general: The samples span acute and convalescent COVID-19 from the United States, Italy and Spain. From T cells, B-cell-depleted T cells, or PBMCs came the material, which was cDNA or gDNA.

In germline, CDR1 is LGHDT, CDR2 YNNKEL (reference sequence). Germline trimming cut 4 bases from V and 1 base from J; bases unmatched to any gene: 3. The CDR3 is 14 residues long. Original data processing: Amplification of reference gene primers was used by the study to estimate nucleated cell counts. Profiled with immunoSEQ multiplex PCR; TCRdb holds only in-frame clones, not every one. For V, J and clone size, that table is used; D and trimming come from the DNA. The sample comprises 390,000 or so clones, 80% to 90% of which are singletons, and approximately 1% rests with the top ten. Material: PBMCs or T cells enriched from blood (not recorded which). This chain connects TRBV3-1 (or the pseudogene TRBV3-2) to TRBJ1-1; 7 positions match TRBD1. This clonotype was sampled from a man between 18 and 29 years old who had recovered from COVID-19. This chain's CDR3 is CASSLGQENTEAFF. CDR3 in DNA: TGTGCCAGCAGCCTCGGACAGGAGAACACTGAAGCTTTCTTT.